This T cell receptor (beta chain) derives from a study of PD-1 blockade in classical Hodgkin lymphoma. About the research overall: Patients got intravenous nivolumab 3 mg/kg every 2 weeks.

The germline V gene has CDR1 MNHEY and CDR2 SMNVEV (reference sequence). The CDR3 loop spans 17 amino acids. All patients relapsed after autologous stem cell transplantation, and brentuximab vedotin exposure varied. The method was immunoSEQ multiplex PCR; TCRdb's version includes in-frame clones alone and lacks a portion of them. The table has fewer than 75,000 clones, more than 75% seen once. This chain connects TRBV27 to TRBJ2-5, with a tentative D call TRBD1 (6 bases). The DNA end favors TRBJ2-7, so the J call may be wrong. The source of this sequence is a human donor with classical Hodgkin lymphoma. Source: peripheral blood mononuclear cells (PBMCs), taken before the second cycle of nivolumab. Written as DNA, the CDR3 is TGTGCCAGCAGTCATGAGGCCCCGGGACGGACAGCCTACGAGCAGTACTTC. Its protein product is CASSHEAPGRTAYEQYF.